This TCR beta chain was captured in a study of cytomegalovirus exposure and HLA in healthy donors. Primers: 60 Vbeta forward and 13 Jbeta reverse. The protocol was immunoSEQ multiplex PCR, while the TCRdb copy is restricted to in-frame clones and leaves out a portion. Found here are under 150,000 clones, roughly 78% of them singletons; the top ten hold around 5.8%. V gave up 6 bases and J gave up 9 bases; unmatched junction bases: 11. There are 14 residues in the CDR3. Per the germline V gene, CDR1 is WNHNN and CDR2 is SYGVQD (reference sequence). Sequenced input: PBMCs. This sequence joins TRBV10-1 and TRBJ2-1, with 7 bases matching TRBD2. The receptor's source is a woman aged 40 to 49 in good health and CMV-seronegative. The CDR3 DNA is TGCGCCAGCAGCCGAGTAGCGGGTGGGGGTGAGCAGTTCTTC. Its protein is CASSRVAGGGEQFF.